The rows below give T cell receptor beta chains drawn from one sample of a study of blood T cells in healthy people across ages. MiXCR, run by TCRdb on the 5' RACE reads, gives a single entry per CDR3 protein. The repertoire includes 630,000 or so distinct CDR3 sequences, approximately 29% of them detected once, and 15% sits in the top ten. Sequencing was done on a sample of blood. The origin of the receptors is an elderly woman in good health. CDR3s include the opening cysteine and the closing phenylalanine or tryptophan. The D gene is left open where the match is weak. The size field is filled for only some rows; it gives once, few, many or a size class.

CDR3aa	CDR3nt	abundance	v_gene	j_gene	d_gene
CASKLTGAIGNEKLFF	TGTGCCAGCAAGCTAACCGGGGCAATCGGTAATGAAAAACTGTTTTTT	.	TRBV6-5	TRBJ1-4	.
CASSLDAGPTPKNIQYF	TGCGCCAGCAGCTTGGACGCAGGCCCAACCCCCAAAAACATTCAGTACTTC	many	TRBV5-1	TRBJ2-4	.
CASSFGRVETQYF	TGTGCCAGCAGCTTCGGACGGGTAGAGACCCAGTACTTC	.	TRBV11-2	TRBJ2-5	.
CSVRDTNYGYTF	TGCAGTGTTAGGGACACTAACTATGGCTACACCTTC	.	TRBV20-1	TRBJ1-2	.
CASSLSPGRLNTEAFF	TGTGCCAGCAGCTTGTCCCCGGGACGGTTGAACACTGAAGCTTTCTTT	.	TRBV7-8	TRBJ1-1	.
CASRDATGDYTEAFF	TGTGCCAGCAGGGATGCTACAGGGGATTACACTGAAGCTTTCTTT	.	TRBV28	TRBJ1-1	TRBD1
CASSTTVGTRNNEQFF	TGTGCCAGCAGCACAACGGTGGGGACTAGGAACAATGAGCAGTTCTTC	.	TRBV11-3	TRBJ2-1	TRBD2
CASRGLAGVTDTQYF	TGTGCCAGCAGGGGACTAGCGGGAGTCACAGATACGCAGTATTTT	.	TRBV6-1	TRBJ2-3	TRBD2
CASVQGVGNQPQHF	TGTGCCAGCGTACAGGGGGTGGGCAATCAGCCCCAGCATTTT	.	TRBV6-1	TRBJ1-5	TRBD1
CASSSGTSRNQPQHF	TGTGCCAGCAGCTCCGGGACATCTCGGAATCAGCCCCAGCATTTT	many	TRBV7-2	TRBJ1-5	.
CASSLVRANSGELFF	TGCGCCAGCAGCTTGGTCCGAGCGAATTCGGGGGAGCTGTTTTTT	.	TRBV5-1	TRBJ2-2	.
CASSWGTSSHEQFF	TGCGCCAGCAGCTGGGGGACTAGTTCCCATGAGCAGTTCTTC	many	TRBV5-1	TRBJ2-1	TRBD2
CTSNPSTGLSYEQYF	TGCACCAGCAACCCCTCGACAGGGCTGTCCTACGAGCAGTACTTC	once	TRBV5-1	TRBJ2-7	TRBD1
CASSFGTGGNGYGYTF	TGTGCCAGCAGCTTCGGGACAGGCGGCAATGGCTATGGCTACACCTTC	.	TRBV7-9	TRBJ1-2	TRBD1
CSAKTGGAARFYGYTF	TGCAGTGCCAAGACGGGGGGGGCCGCACGATTCTATGGCTACACCTTC	many	TRBV20-1	TRBJ1-2	.
CSASLTGGYGYTF	TGCAGTGCTAGCCTTACAGGGGGCTATGGCTACACCTTC	few	TRBV20-1	TRBJ1-2	TRBD1
CASSLLGPGNTIYF	TGTGCCAGCAGTTTACTAGGGCCTGGAAACACCATATATTTT	few	TRBV12-3/TRBV12-4	TRBJ1-3	.
CASSLTRTGATYEQYF	TGTGCCAGCAGTTTGACTAGGACAGGGGCCACCTACGAGCAGTACTTC	many	TRBV27	TRBJ2-7	TRBD1
CASSPMGVYEQYF	TGTGCCAGCAGCCCCATGGGAGTTTACGAGCAGTACTTC	.	TRBV9	TRBJ2-7	.
CASSQVGAEAFF	TGTGCCAGCTCACAGGTGGGGGCTGAAGCTTTCTTT	.	TRBV18	TRBJ1-1	.
CSAGFFERGGTDTQYF	TGCAGTGCTGGATTCTTCGAGCGGGGGGGCACAGATACGCAGTATTTT	many	TRBV20-1	TRBJ2-3	TRBD2
CASSPLEWEQYF	TGTGCCAGCAGCCCCCTGGAATGGGAGCAGTACTTC	many	TRBV3-1	TRBJ2-7	.
CASSLTLRQGAFYEKLFF	TGTGCCAGCAGCTTAACCCTTCGACAGGGGGCGTTTTATGAAAAACTGTTTTTT	few	TRBV7-2	TRBJ1-4	TRBD1
CASSPAVRETQYF	TGTGCCAGCAGCCCCGCGGTGAGGGAGACCCAGTACTTC	many	TRBV9	TRBJ2-5	.
CASSVVWRGEQFF	TGTGCCAGCAGCGTAGTGTGGCGGGGGGAGCAGTTCTTC	many	TRBV9	TRBJ2-1	TRBD2
CASSTLGQGRADVQYF	TGTGCCAGCAGCACTTTGGGACAGGGGAGAGCAGATGTGCAGTATTTC	.	TRBV12-3/TRBV12-4	TRBJ2-3	TRBD1